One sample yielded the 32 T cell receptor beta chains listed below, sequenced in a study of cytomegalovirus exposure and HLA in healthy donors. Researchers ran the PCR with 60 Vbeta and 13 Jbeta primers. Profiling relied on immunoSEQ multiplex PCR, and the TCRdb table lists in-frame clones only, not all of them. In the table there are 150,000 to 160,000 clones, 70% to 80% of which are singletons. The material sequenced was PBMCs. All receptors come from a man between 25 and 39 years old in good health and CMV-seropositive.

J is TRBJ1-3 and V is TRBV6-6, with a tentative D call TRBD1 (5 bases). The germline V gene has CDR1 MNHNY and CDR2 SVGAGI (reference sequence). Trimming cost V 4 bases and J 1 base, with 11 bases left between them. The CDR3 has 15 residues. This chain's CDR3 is CASSSNQGSGNTIYF. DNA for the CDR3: TGTGCCAGCAGTTCGAACCAGGGATCTGGAAACACCATATATTTT.

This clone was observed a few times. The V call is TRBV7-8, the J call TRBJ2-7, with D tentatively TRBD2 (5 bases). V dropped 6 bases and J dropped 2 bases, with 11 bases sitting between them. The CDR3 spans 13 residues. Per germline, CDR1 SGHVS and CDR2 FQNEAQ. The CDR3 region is CASRPTGAYEQYF. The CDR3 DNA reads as TGTGCCAGCAGGCCGACCGGGGCCTACGAGCAGTACTTC.

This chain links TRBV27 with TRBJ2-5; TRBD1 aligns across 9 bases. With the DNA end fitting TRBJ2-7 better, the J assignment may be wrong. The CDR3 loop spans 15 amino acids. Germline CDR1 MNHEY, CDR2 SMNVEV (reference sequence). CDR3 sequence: CASSLSRQGAYEQYF. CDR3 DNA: TGTGCCAGCAGTTTGTCCCGACAGGGGGCCTACGAGCAGTACTTC.

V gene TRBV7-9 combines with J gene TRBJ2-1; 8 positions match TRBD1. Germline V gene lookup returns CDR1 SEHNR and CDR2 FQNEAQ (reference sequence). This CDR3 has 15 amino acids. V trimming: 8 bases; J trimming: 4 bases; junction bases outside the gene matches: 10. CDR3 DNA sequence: TGTGCCAGCCCCGGGACAGGTCCTCGTTACAATGAGCAGTTCTTC. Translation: CASPGTGPRYNEQFF.

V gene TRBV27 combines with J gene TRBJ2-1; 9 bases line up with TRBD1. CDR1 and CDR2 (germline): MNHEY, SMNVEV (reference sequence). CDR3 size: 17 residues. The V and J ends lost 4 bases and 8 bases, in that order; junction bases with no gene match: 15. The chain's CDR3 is CASSSSPFPGQGDEQFF. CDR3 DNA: TGTGCCAGCAGTTCCTCCCCCTTCCCGGGACAGGGAGATGAGCAGTTCTTC.

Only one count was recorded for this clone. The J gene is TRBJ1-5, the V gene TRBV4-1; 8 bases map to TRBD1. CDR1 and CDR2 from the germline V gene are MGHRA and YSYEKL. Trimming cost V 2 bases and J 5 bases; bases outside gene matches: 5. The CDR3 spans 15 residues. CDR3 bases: TGCGCCAGCAGCCAACGGACAGGGAGCGATCAGCCCCAGCATTTT. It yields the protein CASSQRTGSDQPQHF.

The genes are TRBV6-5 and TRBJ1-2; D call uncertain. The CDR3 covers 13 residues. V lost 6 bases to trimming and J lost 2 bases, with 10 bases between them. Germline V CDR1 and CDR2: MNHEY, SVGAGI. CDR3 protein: CASRSVENYGYTF. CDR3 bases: TGTGCCAGCAGGTCGGTCGAGAACTATGGCTACACCTTC.

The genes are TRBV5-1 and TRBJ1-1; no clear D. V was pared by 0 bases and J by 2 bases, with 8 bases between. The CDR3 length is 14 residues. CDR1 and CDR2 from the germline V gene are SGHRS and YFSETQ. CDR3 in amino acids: CASSLGEVNTEAFF. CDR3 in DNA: TGCGCCAGCAGCTTGGGGGAGGTAAACACTGAAGCTTTCTTT.

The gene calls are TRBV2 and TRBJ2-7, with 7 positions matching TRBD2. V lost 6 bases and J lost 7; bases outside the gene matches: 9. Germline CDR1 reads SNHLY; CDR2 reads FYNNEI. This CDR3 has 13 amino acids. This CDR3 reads CASRAGGYTEQYF. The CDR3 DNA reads TGTGCCAGCAGGGCCGGGGGGTATACGGAGCAGTACTTC.

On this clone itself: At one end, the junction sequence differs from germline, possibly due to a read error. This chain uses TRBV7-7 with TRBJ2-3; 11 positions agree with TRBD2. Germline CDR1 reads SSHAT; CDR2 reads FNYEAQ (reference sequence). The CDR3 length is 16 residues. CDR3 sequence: CASSLLAGEPTDTQYF. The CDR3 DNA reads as TGTGCTAGCAGCTTACTAGCGGGAGAACCGACAGATACGCAGTATTTT.

The DNA for the CDR3 is TGTGCCAGCAGCTTAGAGGCGGGGGGGGGCACAGATACGCAGTATTTT. Translation: CASSLEAGGGTDTQYF. The chain recombines TRBV7-2 with TRBJ2-3, with 9 bases fitting TRBD2. Per the germline V gene, CDR1 is SGHTA and CDR2 is FQGNSA. V lost 1 base and J lost 1; bases outside the gene matches: 3. The CDR3 is 16 residues long. Combining the CDR3 with reference TRBV7-2 and TRBJ2-3 gives the whole variable domain GAGVSQSPSNKVTEKGKDVELRCDPISGHTALYWYRQSLGQGLEFLIYFQGNSAPDKSGLPSDRFSAERTGGSVSTLTIQRTQQEDSAVYLCASSLEAGGGTDTQYFGPGTRLTVL.

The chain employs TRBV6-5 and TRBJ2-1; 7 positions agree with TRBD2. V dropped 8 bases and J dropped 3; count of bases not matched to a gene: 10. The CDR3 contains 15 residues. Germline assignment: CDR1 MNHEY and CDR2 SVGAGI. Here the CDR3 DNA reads TGTGCCAGCGCCAACAGTGGGGGGGTCTACAATGAGCAGTTCTTC. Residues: CASANSGGVYNEQFF.

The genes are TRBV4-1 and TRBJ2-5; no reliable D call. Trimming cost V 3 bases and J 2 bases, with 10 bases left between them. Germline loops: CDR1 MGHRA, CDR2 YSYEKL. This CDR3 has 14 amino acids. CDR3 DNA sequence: TGCGCCAGCAGCCACCCCGACTTACAAGAGACCCAGTACTTC. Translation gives CASSHPDLQETQYF.

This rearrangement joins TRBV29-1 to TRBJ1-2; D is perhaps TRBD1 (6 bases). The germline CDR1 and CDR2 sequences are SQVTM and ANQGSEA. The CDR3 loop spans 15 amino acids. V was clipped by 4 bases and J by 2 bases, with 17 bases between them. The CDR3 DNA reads TGCAGCGTTGGGCCTCTCGAGGGGGTCAACTATGGCTACACCTTC. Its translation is CSVGPLEGVNYGYTF.

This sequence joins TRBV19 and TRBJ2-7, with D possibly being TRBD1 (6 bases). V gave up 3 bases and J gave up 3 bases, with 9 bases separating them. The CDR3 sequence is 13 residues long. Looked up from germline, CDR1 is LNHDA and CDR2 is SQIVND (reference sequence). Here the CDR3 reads CASSILGGYEQYF. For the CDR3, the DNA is TGTGCCAGTAGTATTTTAGGGGGCTACGAGCAGTACTTC.

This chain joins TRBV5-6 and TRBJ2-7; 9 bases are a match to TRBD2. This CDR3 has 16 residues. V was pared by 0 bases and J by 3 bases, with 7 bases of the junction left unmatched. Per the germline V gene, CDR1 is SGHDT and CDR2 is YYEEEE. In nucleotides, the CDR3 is TGTGCCAGCAGCTTGGGGGGGCGGGGGGGCCTCTACGAGCAGTACTTC. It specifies CASSLGGRGGLYEQYF.

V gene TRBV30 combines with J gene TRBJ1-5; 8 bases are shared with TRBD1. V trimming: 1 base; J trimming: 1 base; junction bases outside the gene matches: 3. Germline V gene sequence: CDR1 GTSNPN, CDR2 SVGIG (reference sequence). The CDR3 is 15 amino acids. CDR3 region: CAWSEQGGSNQPQHF. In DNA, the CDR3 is TGTGCCTGGAGTGAACAGGGGGGGAGCAATCAGCCCCAGCATTTT.

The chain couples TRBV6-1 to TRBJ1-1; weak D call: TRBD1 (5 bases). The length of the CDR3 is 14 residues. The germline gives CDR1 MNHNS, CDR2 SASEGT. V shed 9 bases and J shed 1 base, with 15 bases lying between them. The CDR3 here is CASLRALQNTEAFF. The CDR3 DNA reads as TGTGCCAGTCTCAGGGCGCTACAGAACACTGAAGCTTTCTTT.

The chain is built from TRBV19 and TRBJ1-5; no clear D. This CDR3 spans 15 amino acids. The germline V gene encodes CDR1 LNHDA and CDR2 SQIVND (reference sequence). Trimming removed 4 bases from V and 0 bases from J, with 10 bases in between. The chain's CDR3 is CASSKIQNSNQPQHF. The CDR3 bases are TGTGCCAGTAGTAAGATACAAAATAGCAATCAGCCCCAGCATTTT.

The CDR3 nucleotides read TGCGCCAGCAGCCCAGGGACTAGCGGGGGTGGGGAGCAGTACTTC. Protein product: CASSPGTSGGGEQYF. This chain connects TRBV5-1 to TRBJ2-7, with 14 bases identical to TRBD2. The V gene end was trimmed by 4 bases and the J gene end by 7 bases; junction bases not matched to a gene: 7. The CDR3 totals 15 residues. CDR1 and CDR2 (germline): SGHRS, YFSETQ.

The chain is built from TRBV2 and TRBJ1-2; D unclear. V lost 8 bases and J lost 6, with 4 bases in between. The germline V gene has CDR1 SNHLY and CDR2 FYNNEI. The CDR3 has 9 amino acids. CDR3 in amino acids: CASPDGYTF. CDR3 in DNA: TGTGCCAGCCCTGATGGCTACACCTTC.

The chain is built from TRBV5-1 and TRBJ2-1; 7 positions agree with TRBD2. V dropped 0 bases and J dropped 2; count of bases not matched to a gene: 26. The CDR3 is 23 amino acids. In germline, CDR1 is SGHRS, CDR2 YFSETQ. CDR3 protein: CASSLDGRLDVLLWTPTYNEQFF. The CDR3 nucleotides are TGCGCCAGCAGCTTGGACGGGAGGCTGGACGTTCTCCTGTGGACTCCTACCTACAATGAGCAGTTCTTC.

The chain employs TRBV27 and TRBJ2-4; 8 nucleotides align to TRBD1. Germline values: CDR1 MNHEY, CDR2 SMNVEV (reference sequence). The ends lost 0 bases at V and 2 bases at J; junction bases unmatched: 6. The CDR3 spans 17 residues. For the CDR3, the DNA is TGTGCCAGCAGTTTATCAGCAGGGGGCACGACCAAAAACATTCAGTACTTC. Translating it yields CASSLSAGGTTKNIQYF.

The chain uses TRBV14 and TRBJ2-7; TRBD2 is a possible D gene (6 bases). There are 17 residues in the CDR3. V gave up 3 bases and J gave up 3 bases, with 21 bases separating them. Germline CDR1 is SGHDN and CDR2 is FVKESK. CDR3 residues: CASSQMVGSGGNYEQYF. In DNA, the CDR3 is TGTGCCAGCAGCCAGATGGTAGGTAGCGGAGGGAACTACGAGCAGTACTTC. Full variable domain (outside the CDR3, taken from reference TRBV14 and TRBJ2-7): EAGVTQFPSHSVIEKGQTVTLRCDPISGHDNLYWYRRVMGKEIKFLLHFVKESKQDESGMPNNRFLAERTGGTYSTLKVQPAELEDSGVYFCASSQMVGSGGNYEQYFGPGTRLTVT.

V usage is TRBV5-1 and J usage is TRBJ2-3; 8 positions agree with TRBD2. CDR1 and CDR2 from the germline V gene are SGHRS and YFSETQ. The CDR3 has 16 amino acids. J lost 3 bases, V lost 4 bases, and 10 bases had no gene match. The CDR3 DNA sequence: TGCGCCAGCAGCCTGCTCCTAGCGGGCGGGACAGATACGCAGTATTTT. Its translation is CASSLLLAGGTDTQYF.

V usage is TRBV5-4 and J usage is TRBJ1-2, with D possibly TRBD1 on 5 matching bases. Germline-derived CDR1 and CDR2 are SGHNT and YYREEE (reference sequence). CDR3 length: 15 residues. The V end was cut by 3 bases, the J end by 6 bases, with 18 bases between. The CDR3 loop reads CASSYYRWEGDGYTF. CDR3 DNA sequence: TGTGCCAGCAGCTACTACAGGTGGGAGGGCGATGGCTACACCTTC.

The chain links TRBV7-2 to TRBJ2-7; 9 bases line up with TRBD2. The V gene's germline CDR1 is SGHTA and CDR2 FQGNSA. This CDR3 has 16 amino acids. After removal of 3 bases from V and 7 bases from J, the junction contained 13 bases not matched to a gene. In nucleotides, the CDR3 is TGTGCCAGCAGCTTGGGGAGGAGCGGGGGGAGGTTGGAGCAGTACTTC. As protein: CASSLGRSGGRLEQYF.

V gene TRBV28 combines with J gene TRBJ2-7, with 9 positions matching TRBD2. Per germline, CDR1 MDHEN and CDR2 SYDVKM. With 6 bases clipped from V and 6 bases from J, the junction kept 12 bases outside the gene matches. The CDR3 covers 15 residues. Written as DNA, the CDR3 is TGTGCCAGCAGCCCCGGGACTAGCCACTCTGGCGAGCAGTACTTC. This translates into CASSPGTSHSGEQYF.

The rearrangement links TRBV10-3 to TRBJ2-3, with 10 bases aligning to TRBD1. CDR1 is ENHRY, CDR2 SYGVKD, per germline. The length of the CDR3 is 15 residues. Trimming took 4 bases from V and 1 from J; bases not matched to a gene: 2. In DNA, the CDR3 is TGTGCCATCAGTGTCGGGACAGGGGGCACAGATACGCAGTATTTT. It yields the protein CAISVGTGGTDTQYF.

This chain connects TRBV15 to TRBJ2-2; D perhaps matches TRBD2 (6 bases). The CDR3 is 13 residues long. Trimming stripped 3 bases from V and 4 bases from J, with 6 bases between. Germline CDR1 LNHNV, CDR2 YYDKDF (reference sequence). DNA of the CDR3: TGTGCCACCAGCAGGGGGGGCACCGGGGAGCTGTTTTTT. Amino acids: CATSRGGTGELFF.

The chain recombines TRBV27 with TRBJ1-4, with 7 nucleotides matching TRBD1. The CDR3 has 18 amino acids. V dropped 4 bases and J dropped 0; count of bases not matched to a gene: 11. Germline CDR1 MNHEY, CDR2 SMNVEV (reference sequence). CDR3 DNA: TGTGCCAGCAGTTCGACGTTTACAGGGGTCGCAACTAATGAAAAACTGTTTTTT. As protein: CASSSTFTGVATNEKLFF.

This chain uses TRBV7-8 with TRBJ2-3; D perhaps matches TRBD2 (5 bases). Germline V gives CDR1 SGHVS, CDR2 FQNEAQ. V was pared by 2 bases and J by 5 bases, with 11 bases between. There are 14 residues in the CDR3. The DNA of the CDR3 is TGTGCCAGCAGCTTAAGGGAGAGGAGAGATACGCAGTATTTT. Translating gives CASSLRERRDTQYF.